These T cell receptor beta chains were read from a single sample in a study of blood T cell repertoires in COVID-19. Data came from immunoSEQ multiplex PCR; TCRdb stores just in-frame clones and leaves some out. Of about 160,000 clones in the sample, 82% were seen once. The sample comprised peripheral blood. All receptors come from an elderly woman with active or convalescent COVID-19. Each CDR3 is given with its conserved first and last residue. D genes are given only for firm matches. Some rows mark clone size as missing; the rest say once, few, many or name a class of expanded clone.

NA | TRBJ1-1 | NA | TRBV4-1 | CASSQRQRITEAFF | TGCGCCAGCAGCCAAAGACAGCGAATCACTGAAGCTTTCTTT
TRBD1 | TRBJ2-5 | NA | TRBV5-1 | CASSLGTGVTETQYF | TGCGCCAGCAGCTTGGGAACAGGGGTGACGGAGACCCAGTACTTC
NA | TRBJ1-1 | NA | TRBV30 | CAWNRAFLVGNTEAFF | TGTGCCTGGAACAGGGCCTTCCTAGTGGGGAACACTGAAGCTTTCTTT
NA | TRBJ1-1 | NA | TRBV7-8 | CASSLGAGITEAFF | TGTGCCAGCAGCTTAGGGGCAGGGATCACTGAAGCTTTCTTT
TRBD2 | TRBJ2-3 | NA | TRBV5-1 | CASSLGTSGRQDTQYF | TGCGCCAGCAGCCTCGGGACTAGCGGGAGGCAAGATACGCAGTATTTT
NA | TRBJ1-5 | NA | TRBV4-1 | CASSQDKASRSNQPQHF | TGCGCCAGCAGCCAAGATAAAGCTAGCAGGAGCAATCAGCCCCAGCATTTT
TRBD1 | TRBJ2-7 | NA | TRBV2 | CASSERDRGLEQYF | TGTGCCAGCAGTGAACGGGACAGGGGGCTCGAGCAGTACTTC
TRBD2 | TRBJ2-1 | once | TRBV6-5 | CASGTRTSVYNEQFF | TGTGCCAGCGGGACCAGGACTAGCGTTTACAATGAGCAGTTCTTC
NA | TRBJ1-1 | NA | TRBV5-1 | CASSFGGDTEAFF | TGCGCCAGCAGCTTCGGTGGAGACACTGAAGCTTTCTTT
NA | TRBJ2-7 | NA | TRBV14 | CASSRTGRLYEQYF | TGTGCCAGCAGCCGTACAGGGAGACTCTACGAGCAGTACTTC
NA | TRBJ2-2 | NA | TRBV4-1 | CASSDYNTGELFF | TGCGCCAGCTCAGATTACAACACCGGGGAGCTGTTTTTT
TRBD1 | TRBJ2-7 | once | TRBV7-3 | CASSRSGTGIYEQYF | TGTGCCAGCAGCCGAAGTGGGACAGGGATCTACGAGCAGTACTTC
TRBD2 | TRBJ2-1 | NA | TRBV3-1/TRBV3-2 | CASSQISGNNEQFF | TGTGCCAGCAGCCAAATTAGCGGGAACAATGAGCAGTTCTTC
NA | TRBJ1-5 | NA | TRBV28 | CAVRQALKPQHF | TGTGCCGTCCGACAGGCCTTAAAGCCCCAGCATTTT
TRBD2 | TRBJ2-3 | NA | TRBV7-9 | CASSLVLAGSSTDTQYF | TGTGCCAGCAGCTTAGTCCTAGCGGGATCTAGCACAGATACGCAGTATTTT
NA | TRBJ2-3 | few | TRBV24-1 | CATSERDTQYF | TGTGCCACCAGTGAGAGAGATACGCAGTATTTT